The 24 T cell receptor beta chains presented below share a single source sample, sequenced in a study of T cell responses to AZD1222 COVID-19 vaccine. Generated by immunoSEQ multiplex PCR, the TCRdb table keeps only in-frame clones and is missing some. The table lists approximately 150,000 clones, roughly 90% of them singletons, with approximately 4.3% in the top ten. The sequenced sample was peripheral blood, obtained 28 days after the second AZD1222 dose. The receptors originated from an adult who received the AZD1222 COVID-19 vaccine.

This clone turned up a few times. The J gene is TRBJ1-5, the V gene TRBV21-1; no DNA check was done on the table's D call, TRBD1. TRBV21-1 is designated a pseudogene. The length of the CDR3 is 19 residues. CDR3 sequence reads: CASSRRPKLRDREYQPQHF. As DNA, the CDR3 is TGTGCCAGCAGCCGACGGCCGAAACTCCGGGACAGGGAATATCAGCCCCAGCATTTT.

J is TRBJ2-3 and V is TRBV3-1 (or the pseudogene TRBV3-2); the D gene could be TRBD1 or TRBD2 (5 bases each). CDR3 length: 15 residues. Germline CDR1 is LGHDT and CDR2 is YNNKEL (reference sequence). V shed 1 base and J shed 2 bases, with 10 bases lying between them. CDR3 bases: TGTGCCAGCAGCCAAGCGAGGGGATACACAGATACGCAGTATTTT. It translates to CASSQARGYTDTQYF.

The chain is built from TRBV9 and TRBJ2-6; D possibly corresponds to TRBD1 (5 bases). Germline loops: CDR1 SGDLS, CDR2 YYNGEE. This CDR3 has 16 residues. The V and J ends lost 0 bases and 2 bases respectively, with 9 bases between them. The CDR3 bases are TGTGCCAGCAGCGTAGAGGCAGGGCCTGGGGCCAACGTCCTGACTTTC. This codes for CASSVEAGPGANVLTF.

The chain combines TRBV27 with TRBJ2-6, with D perhaps matching TRBD2 (5 bases). This CDR3 is built from 15 residues. V dropped 3 bases and J dropped 2 bases, with 8 bases sitting between them. CDR1 is MNHEY, CDR2 SMNVEV, per germline (reference sequence). The CDR3, as DNA: TGTGCCAGCAGTTTTTGGAGGACTGGGGCCAACGTCCTGACTTTC. This codes for CASSFWRTGANVLTF.

The chain has TRBV27 and TRBJ2-3; TRBD1 matches at 7 bases. J was trimmed by 1 base and V by 7 bases; bases with no gene match: 5. The CDR3 runs 14 residues. Germline V lookup: CDR1 MNHEY, CDR2 SMNVEV (reference sequence). The CDR3 is CASNQGDRTDTQYF. DNA for the CDR3: TGTGCCAGCAACCAGGGGGACCGCACAGATACGCAGTATTTT.

The CDR3 coding sequence is TGTGCCAGCAGCTTAGTTGGGGAAAAACTGTTTTTT. It encodes CASSLVGEKLFF. The chain couples TRBV11-2 to TRBJ1-4; no firm D call. CDR1 is SGHAT, CDR2 FQNNGV, per germline. The CDR3 consists of 12 residues. Deletions cut 1 base from V and 8 bases from J, with 5 bases between.

The J gene is TRBJ2-2, the V gene TRBV5-4; possibly TRBD2 for D (6 bases). Germline assignment: CDR1 SGHNT and CDR2 YYREEE (reference sequence). The CDR3 is 15 residues long. V dropped 0 bases and J dropped 5 bases, with 11 bases sitting between them. The CDR3 is CASSLGLVRTGELFF. Here the CDR3 DNA reads TGTGCCAGCAGCTTGGGACTAGTCCGGACCGGGGAGCTGTTTTTT.

V is TRBV5-6 and J is TRBJ1-6; 8 nucleotides line up with TRBD1. J was trimmed by 7 bases and V by 3 bases; bases with no gene match: 3. CDR1 and CDR2 (germline): SGHDT, YYEEEE. The CDR3 covers 14 residues. CDR3 coding DNA: TGTGCCAGCAGCTCGGACAGGGCCAATTCACCCCTCCACTTT. Protein sequence: CASSSDRANSPLHF.

The chain employs TRBV9 and TRBJ2-7; TRBD1 aligns across 8 bases. The CDR3 extends over 14 amino acids. After removal of 2 bases from V and 4 bases from J, the junction contained 5 bases not matched to a gene. The germline V gene encodes CDR1 SGDLS and CDR2 YYNGEE. CDR3 sequence reads: CASSVGQGPYEQYF. The CDR3 DNA reads TGTGCCAGCAGCGTCGGACAGGGCCCATACGAGCAGTACTTC.

This rearrangement joins TRBV6-5 to TRBJ2-2; the D gene is possibly TRBD2 (5 bases). Germline V gives CDR1 MNHEY, CDR2 SVGAGI. V gave up 6 bases and J gave up 1 base, with 12 bases separating them. The CDR3 contains 15 residues. CDR3 loop: CASSLRSGNTGELFF. For the CDR3, the DNA is TGTGCCAGCAGCCTAAGGAGCGGGAACACCGGGGAGCTGTTTTTT.

This chain uses TRBV5-5 with TRBJ2-2; possibly TRBD1 for D (6 bases). This CDR3 spans 18 amino acids. The V end lost 5 bases, the J end lost 1 base, and 21 bases lay between the germline ends. Germline V gene sequence: CDR1 SGHKS, CDR2 YYEKEE (reference sequence). CDR3 bases: TGTGCCAGCAGTCCGACTTTACAGGGTCGGGGGAACACCGGGGAGCTGTTTTTT. It encodes CASSPTLQGRGNTGELFF.

The chain is built from TRBV5-1 and TRBJ1-1; D not certain. This CDR3 region has 15 residues. With 0 bases removed from V and 2 bases from J, the gap between germline ends came to 11 bases. The germline V gene has CDR1 SGHRS and CDR2 YFSETQ. CDR3 bases: TGCGCCAGCAGCTTGGGTGTGCTTAGTAACACTGAAGCTTTCTTT. Its protein product is CASSLGVLSNTEAFF.

This sequence joins TRBV18 and TRBJ1-1, with 8 bases lining up with TRBD1. Trimming at V came to 8 bases and at J to 7 bases, leaving 9 bases not matched to a gene. The CDR3 is made up of 13 amino acids. CDR1 KGHSH and CDR2 LQKENI come from the germline V gene. The CDR3 sequence: CASIKTGVGEAFF. CDR3 bases: TGTGCCAGCATAAAGACAGGGGTCGGTGAAGCTTTCTTT. The full variable domain, rest sourced from reference TRBV18 and TRBJ1-1, is NAGVMQNPRHLVRRRGQEARLRCSPMKGHSHVYWYRQLPEEGLKFMVYLQKENIIDESGMPKERFSAEFPKEGPSILRIQQVVRGDSAAYFCASIKTGVGEAFFGQGTRLTVV.

The V and J genes are TRBV6-6 and TRBJ1-1, with 12 bases aligning to TRBD1. The germline CDR1 and CDR2 sequences are MNHNY and SVGAGI (reference sequence). The CDR3 length is 15 residues. The J segment lost 6 bases and the V segment lost 5 bases, leaving 7 bases of the junction unmatched. CDR3 region: CASSLGTGGVPEAFF. CDR3 nucleotide sequence: TGTGCCAGCAGTCTAGGGACAGGGGGCGTACCTGAAGCTTTCTTT.

V gene TRBV7-9 combines with J gene TRBJ2-7; 14 bases map to TRBD2. Unmatched junction bases numbered 10, after V lost 2 bases and J lost 10 bases. The CDR3 extends over 16 amino acids. Germline CDR1 SEHNR, CDR2 FQNEAQ (reference sequence). The CDR3 sequence is CASSLHAGTSGGEQYF. The CDR3 DNA reads as TGTGCCAGCAGCTTACACGCCGGGACTAGCGGGGGTGAACAGTACTTC. The whole variable domain, filled in from reference TRBV7-9 and TRBJ2-7, reads DTGVSQNPRHKITKRGQNVTFRCDPISEHNRLYWYRQTLGQGPEFLTYFQNEAQLEKSRLLSDRFSAERPKGSFSTLEIQRTEQGDSAMYLCASSLHAGTSGGEQYFGPGTRLTVT.

CDR3 amino acids: CASSFVANTEAFF. The CDR3 DNA reads TGTGCCAGCAGCTTTGTAGCGAACACTGAAGCTTTCTTT. V and J are TRBV7-9 and TRBJ1-1; D ambiguous. Germline CDR1 is SEHNR and CDR2 is FQNEAQ (reference sequence). V was trimmed by 3 bases and J by 1 base, leaving 6 bases between them. This CDR3 contains 13 residues.

The V call is TRBV7-2, the J call TRBJ2-1; TRBD1 agrees at 9 bases. Germline V lookup: CDR1 SGHTA, CDR2 FQGNSA. The CDR3 sequence is 14 residues long. J gave up 8 bases and V 4 bases, and 6 bases lay outside the gene matches. DNA for the CDR3: TGTGCCAGCAGCTCAGACAGGGGGATCCATGAGCAGTTCTTC. Translation gives CASSSDRGIHEQFF.

This clone was seen just once. The rearrangement joins TRBV6-6 to TRBJ2-1; 7 bases line up with TRBD2. The germline CDR1 and CDR2 sequences are MNHNY and SVGAGI (reference sequence). The CDR3 totals 15 residues. The V segment lost 0 bases and the J segment 6 bases; nucleotides outside the gene matches: 5. CDR3 nucleotides: TGTGCCAGCAGTTACTCTGGCGGGGGAGGCAATGAGCAGTTCTTC. Its translation: CASSYSGGGGNEQFF.

The CDR3 nucleotides read TGTGCCTGGAGTCTTTTATTTTTAGATTCACCCCTCCACTTT. Translating gives CAWSLLFLDSPLHF. The chain is built from TRBV30 and TRBJ1-6, with D hard to call. The CDR3 runs 14 residues. Germline V gene data show CDR1 as GTSNPN and CDR2 as SVGIG (reference sequence). The V and J ends lost 2 bases and 8 bases respectively, with 13 bases between them.

The V call is TRBV5-1, the J call TRBJ2-5, with 9 bases aligning to TRBD2. CDR1 and CDR2 from the germline V gene are SGHRS and YFSETQ. With V trimmed by 3 bases and J by 5 bases, 8 bases remained unmatched. The CDR3 contains 15 residues. The CDR3: CASSSVRGGLETQYF. CDR3 DNA sequence: TGCGCCAGCAGCTCGGTGCGGGGGGGCCTTGAGACCCAGTACTTC.

The chain combines TRBV10-1 with TRBJ2-2; TRBD2 aligns across 8 bases. Germline V gene data show CDR1 as WNHNN and CDR2 as SYGVQD (reference sequence). The CDR3 has 18 residues. After removal of 2 bases from V and 2 bases from J, the junction contained 10 bases not matched to a gene. The CDR3, as DNA: TGCGCCAGCAGTGAGCCGTTTCCAGCGGGAGACAACACCGGGGAGCTGTTTTTT. Translated: CASSEPFPAGDNTGELFF.

The genes are TRBV11-2 and TRBJ1-3; maybe TRBD1 (6 bases). This CDR3 spans 15 amino acids. CDR1 SGHAT and CDR2 FQNNGV come from the germline V gene. The V end lost 5 bases, the J end lost 1 base, and 12 bases lay between the germline ends. In DNA form, the CDR3 reads TGTGCCAGCAGCCACGGGACACCGTCTGGAAACACCATATATTTT. Translating it yields CASSHGTPSGNTIYF.

This chain uses TRBV5-1 with TRBJ1-1; D remains unclear. The length of the CDR3 is 13 residues. Between the trimmed V and J ends, which lost 4 bases and 1 base, there was a span of 8 bases. Germline V gene data show CDR1 as SGHRS and CDR2 as YFSETQ. For the CDR3, the DNA is TGCGCCAGCAGCGGCGGACCGAACACTGAAGCTTTCTTT. It is translated as CASSGGPNTEAFF.

This clone showed up just a few times. The chain recombines TRBV4-3 with TRBJ1-6; possibly TRBD1 for D (5 bases). Germline-derived CDR1 and CDR2 are LGHNA and YSLEER. This CDR3 comprises 15 residues. The V and J ends lost 6 bases and 7 bases respectively, with 16 bases between them. CDR3 nucleotides: TGCGCCAGCAGAATCGCCGGGACGGGGAATTCACCCCTCCACTTT. This codes for CASRIAGTGNSPLHF.